The rows below give T cell receptor beta chains drawn from one sample of a study of PD-L1 blockade in urothelial cancer. Produced via immunoSEQ multiplex PCR; TCRdb's table is partial and in-frame only. The table lists 50,000 or so clones, 80% to 90% of them singletons, with about 3.2% in the top ten. The starting material was PBMCs, obtained around atezolizumab (anti-PD-L1) treatment. The receptors were sampled from a man between 65 and 85 years old with urothelial cancer. CDR3s include the opening cysteine and the closing phenylalanine or tryptophan. D genes are given only for firm matches. The listing skips clone size in some rows; elsewhere it reads once, few, many or a size class.

cdr3_length,v_call,d_call,clone_size,j_call,cdr3_aa
16,TRBV11-2,-,once,TRBJ2-7,CASSFMVGWENYEQYF
14,TRBV10-3,TRBD1,few,TRBJ1-1,CAIREQGLNTEAFF
15,TRBV5-4,-,-,TRBJ2-2,CASSLDVGGSGELFF
14,TRBV7-9,-,-,TRBJ1-1,CASSSPPGDTEAFF
15,TRBV9,-,-,TRBJ2-1,CASSVGLAMNNEQFF
13,TRBV7-2,-,-,TRBJ1-4,CASSLYRDVGLFF
13,TRBV11-3,TRBD1,-,TRBJ2-1,CASSRDRVNEQFF
15,TRBV27,TRBD1,-,TRBJ1-4,CASEDRGQNNEKLFF
13,TRBV29-1,-,-,TRBJ1-2,CSVDSGGTRGYTF
14,TRBV7-8,-,-,TRBJ2-7,CASSLGQRIYEQYF
14,TRBV28,-,once,TRBJ1-5,CASTPGGSNQPQHF
12,TRBV7-6,TRBD1,-,TRBJ1-5,CASSEGQGDWHF
15,TRBV19,-,few,TRBJ1-5,CASSTQPGGGQPQHF
14,TRBV5-5,TRBD1,medium-sized,TRBJ2-7,CASSRDSFSYEQYF
16,TRBV4-2,-,-,TRBJ2-3,CASSPYGSSSTDTQYF
14,TRBV6-4,TRBD2,-,TRBJ2-2,CASRPGLGTGELFF
16,TRBV5-1,TRBD1,-,TRBJ1-1,CASSTGTGGAYTEAFF
14,TRBV4-1,TRBD1,-,TRBJ2-7,CASSHPVQGPEQYF
17,TRBV5-5,TRBD1,-,TRBJ1-2,CASSLEADREVNYGYTF
13,TRBV7-8,-,-,TRBJ1-1,CASSLKGGAEAFF
15,TRBV6-1,TRBD1,-,TRBJ2-2,CASSEETGATGELFF
13,TRBV5-1,-,-,TRBJ2-7,CASSLIPGDEQYF
16,TRBV14,-,once,TRBJ2-7,CASSPTRWQGRYEQYF
15,TRBV15,-,-,TRBJ2-3,CATRMVVADTDTQYF